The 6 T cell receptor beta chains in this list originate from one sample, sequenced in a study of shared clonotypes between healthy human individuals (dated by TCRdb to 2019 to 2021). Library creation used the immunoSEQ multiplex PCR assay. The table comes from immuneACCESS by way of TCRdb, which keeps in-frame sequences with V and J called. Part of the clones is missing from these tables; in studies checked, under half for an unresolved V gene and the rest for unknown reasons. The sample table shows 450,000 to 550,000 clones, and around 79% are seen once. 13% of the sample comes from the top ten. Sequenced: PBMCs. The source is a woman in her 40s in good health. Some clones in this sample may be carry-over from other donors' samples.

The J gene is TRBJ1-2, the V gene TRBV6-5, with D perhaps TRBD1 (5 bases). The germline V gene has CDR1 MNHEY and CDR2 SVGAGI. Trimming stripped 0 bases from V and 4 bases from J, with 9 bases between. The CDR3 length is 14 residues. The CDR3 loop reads CASSYSLDSYGYTF. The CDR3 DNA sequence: TGTGCCAGCAGTTACTCTTTAGACAGCTATGGCTACACCTTC.

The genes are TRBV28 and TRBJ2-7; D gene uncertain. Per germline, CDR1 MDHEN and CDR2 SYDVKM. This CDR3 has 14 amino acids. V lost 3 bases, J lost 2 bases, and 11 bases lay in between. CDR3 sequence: CASSLLQPPYEQYF. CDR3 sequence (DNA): TGTGCCAGCAGTTTGTTACAGCCCCCCTACGAGCAGTACTTC.

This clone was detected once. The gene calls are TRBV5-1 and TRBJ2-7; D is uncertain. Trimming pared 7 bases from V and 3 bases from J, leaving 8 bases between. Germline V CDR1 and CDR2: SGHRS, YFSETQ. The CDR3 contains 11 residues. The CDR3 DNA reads TGCGCCAGCGGGGAAGGCTACGAGCAGTACTTC. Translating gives CASGEGYEQYF.

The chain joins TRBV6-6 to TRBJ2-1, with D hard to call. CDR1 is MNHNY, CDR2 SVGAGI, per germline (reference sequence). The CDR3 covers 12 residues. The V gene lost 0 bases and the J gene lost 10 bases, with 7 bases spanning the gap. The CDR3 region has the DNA TGTGCCAGCAGTTACTCGAACGAGGAGCAGTTCTTC. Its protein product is CASSYSNEEQFF.

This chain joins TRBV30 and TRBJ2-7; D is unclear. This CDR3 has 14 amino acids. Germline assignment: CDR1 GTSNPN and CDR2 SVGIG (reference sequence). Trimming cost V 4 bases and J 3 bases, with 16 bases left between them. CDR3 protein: CAWNPGTIDYEQYF. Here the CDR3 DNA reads TGTGCCTGGAACCCCGGAACAATAGACTACGAGCAGTACTTC.

The CDR3 loop reads CASRRGGETQYF. The CDR3 DNA sequence: TGTGCCAGCAGGCGGGGGGGAGAGACCCAGTACTTC. This rearrangement joins TRBV6-5 to TRBJ2-5; 9 bases align to TRBD2. Germline V gene data show CDR1 as MNHEY and CDR2 as SVGAGI. The CDR3 totals 12 residues. The J segment lost 4 bases and the V segment lost 6 bases, leaving 0 bases of the junction unmatched.